This T cell receptor (beta chain) emerged from a study of T cell repertoires in cytomegalovirus infection. In the study overall: Public TCR beta signatures marked donors with CMV infection and the matching HLA.

This CDR3 is built from 13 residues. With 7 bases removed from V and 6 bases from J, the gap between germline ends came to 15 bases. Whole-study findings and limits: The ex vivo response was dominated by HLA-C-restricted CMV-specific TCR beta clonotypes. Summed public TCR beta family frequency identified CMV carriers bearing the relevant HLA.

TCRdb reprocessed the reads with MiXCR, giving one entry per CDR3 protein. The table shows 560,000 or so distinct CDR3 sequences, with 15% to 20% occurring only once. This clonotype came up many times. Its cognate antigen is unknown. This chain connects TRBV12-3 or TRBV12-4 to TRBJ1-1; D not resolved. The receptor was isolated from a human donor in good health (CMV status not recorded). Some clones in this sample may be carry-over from other donors' samples. The sample consisted of CD8+ T cells from PBMCs. CDR3 coding DNA: TGTGCCAGCACCCGGACCCCCCAGGCTGAAGCTTTCTTT. This gives the protein CASTRTPQAEAFF.